Each of the 27 T cell receptor beta chains below was sequenced from the same sample in a study of cytomegalovirus exposure and HLA in healthy donors. With 60 Vbeta and 13 Jbeta primers, the PCR was carried out. Libraries were prepared by immunoSEQ multiplex PCR; TCRdb keeps only in-frame clonotypes and omits some of them. Among 200,000 to 250,000 clones, 83% were seen once, and the ten largest hold approximately 1.5%. Sequences were obtained from PBMCs. These receptors were taken from a girl aged 10-17 years in good health and CMV-seronegative.

This clone was seen once. The chain combines TRBV7-2 with TRBJ1-1; 11 bases fit TRBD1. V gave up 3 bases and J gave up 4 bases; unmatched junction bases: 1. The CDR3 runs to 14 residues. CDR1 and CDR2 (germline): SGHTA, FQGNSA. Here the CDR3 DNA reads TGTGCCAGCAGCTTCGGGACAGGGGGCACTGAAGCTTTCTTT. Translation gives CASSFGTGGTEAFF.

V is TRBV5-1 and J is TRBJ2-4; TRBD2 matches at 7 bases. Losses at the gene ends were 4 bases for V and 1 base for J; bases not matched to a gene: 8. Germline V gene data show CDR1 as SGHRS and CDR2 as YFSETQ. This CDR3 region has 16 residues. CDR3 protein: CASSLVSGGAKNIQYF. The CDR3 DNA reads TGCGCCAGCAGCCTAGTCTCCGGGGGGGCCAAAAACATTCAGTACTTC.

In nucleotides, the CDR3 is TGTGCCGGAGACAGGGGGCGCGAGGAAAAACTGTTTTTT. Protein product: CAGDRGREEKLFF. The rearrangement uses TRBV7-9 and TRBJ1-4, with TRBD1 matching over 10 bases. The CDR3 sequence is 13 residues long. V shed 11 bases and J 8 bases; nucleotides not matched to a gene: 8. CDR1 is SEHNR and CDR2 is FQNEAQ in the germline V gene (reference sequence).

V gene TRBV4-1 combines with J gene TRBJ1-5; D is ambiguous. This CDR3 comprises 16 residues. The germline V and J ends were trimmed by 0 bases and 0 bases, with 9 bases remaining between them. Germline CDR1 and CDR2: MGHRA and YSYEKL. In DNA, the CDR3 is TGCGCCAGCAGCCAAGATAAGAGCTATAGCAATCAGCCCCAGCATTTT. Protein: CASSQDKSYSNQPQHF.

The rearrangement joins TRBV5-4 to TRBJ1-1; 9 bases are a match to TRBD1. This CDR3 is built from 15 residues. CDR1 and CDR2 from the germline V gene are SGHNT and YYREEE (reference sequence). V shed 4 bases, J shed 3 bases, and the junction held 7 bases outside the gene matches. The CDR3 loop is CASSRTGDLYTEAFF. The CDR3 region has the DNA TGTGCCAGCAGCCGGACAGGGGATCTCTACACTGAAGCTTTCTTT.

This clone turned up a few times. This rearrangement joins TRBV5-1 to TRBJ1-6, with 8 bases that match TRBD1. The germline CDR1 and CDR2 sequences are SGHRS and YFSETQ. V lost 3 bases and J lost 9; bases outside the gene matches: 8. This CDR3 is 15 amino acids long. The CDR3 nucleotides read TGCGCCAGCAGCTCTGAGGGACAGGTCTTTTCACCCCTCCACTTT. This gives the protein CASSSEGQVFSPLHF.

V gene TRBV27 combines with J gene TRBJ1-1; 9 positions agree with TRBD1. The CDR3 runs 15 residues. In germline, CDR1 is MNHEY, CDR2 SMNVEV (reference sequence). Unmatched junction bases numbered 10, after V lost 8 bases and J lost 3 bases. CDR3 sequence reads: CASAPRGQGYTEAFF. CDR3 nucleotides: TGTGCCAGCGCCCCACGGGGACAGGGATACACTGAAGCTTTCTTT.

The chain is built from TRBV7-2 and TRBJ2-1, with a tentative D call TRBD2 (5 bases). Germline V gene sequence: CDR1 SGHTA, CDR2 FQGNSA. V lost 4 bases, J lost 5 bases, and 15 bases lay in between. The CDR3 totals 15 residues. The CDR3 is CASSSKTRLNNEQFF. Here the CDR3 DNA reads TGTGCCAGCAGCTCAAAGACGCGACTAAACAATGAGCAGTTCTTC.

The gene calls are TRBV2 and TRBJ2-2; 7 nucleotides align to TRBD1. The CDR3 covers 15 residues. The junction had 9 bases not matched to a gene; V was cut back by 4 bases and J by 7 bases. Per germline, CDR1 SNHLY and CDR2 FYNNEI. The CDR3 reads CASSAPTGPDGELFF. CDR3 nucleotide sequence: TGTGCCAGCAGTGCCCCGACAGGGCCGGACGGGGAGCTGTTTTTT.

The rearrangement uses TRBV5-1 and TRBJ2-3; D is unclear. Trimming stripped 0 bases from V and 6 bases from J, with 11 bases between. CDR1 and CDR2 (germline): SGHRS, YFSETQ. The CDR3 consists of 14 residues. The CDR3, as DNA: TGCGCCAGCAGCTTGGCTGATACAACGGATACGCAGTATTTT. Its protein is CASSLADTTDTQYF.

V and J are TRBV7-2 and TRBJ2-6; TRBD1 matches at 7 bases. J lost 4 bases, V lost 5 bases, and 8 bases had no gene match. This CDR3 has 16 amino acids. Per germline, CDR1 SGHTA and CDR2 FQGNSA. This CDR3 is CASSPNRGTGANVLTF. CDR3 in DNA: TGTGCCAGCAGCCCGAACAGGGGTACAGGGGCCAACGTCCTGACTTTC.

The chain combines TRBV6-5 with TRBJ1-3; 9 bases agree with TRBD1. The trim removed 5 bases at V and 4 bases at J, leaving 6 bases unmatched. Germline CDR1 reads MNHEY; CDR2 reads SVGAGI. The length of the CDR3 is 15 residues. In nucleotides, the CDR3 is TGTGCCAGCAGTGCCAACAGGGGGCCAGGAAACACCATATATTTT. Amino acids: CASSANRGPGNTIYF.

The chain links TRBV6-6 to TRBJ2-1; 11 bases map to TRBD2. Germline CDR1 is MNHNY and CDR2 is SVGAGI (reference sequence). After removal of 6 bases from V and 6 bases from J, the junction contained 10 bases not matched to a gene. This CDR3 has 16 residues. DNA for the CDR3: TGTGCCAGCAGACCATTACTAGCGGGAGTTTCCAATGAGCAGTTCTTC. Protein sequence: CASRPLLAGVSNEQFF.

This clone was seen a few times. The chain combines TRBV5-1 with TRBJ2-1, with a possible D match to TRBD1 (5 bases). Per the germline V gene, CDR1 is SGHRS and CDR2 is YFSETQ. V was pared by 0 bases and J by 8 bases, with 12 bases between. This CDR3 is built from 14 residues. The CDR3 bases are TGCGCCAGCAGCTTGGGTCAGGGCGGCGATGAGCAGTTCTTC. Translation: CASSLGQGGDEQFF.

CDR3 nucleotide sequence: TGTGCCAGCAGCTTGGAGGCAGGAATGAACACTGAAGCTTTCTTT. Its protein is CASSLEAGMNTEAFF. The chain combines TRBV5-4 with TRBJ1-1; no clear D. V shed 0 bases and J shed 0 bases, with 9 bases lying between them. In germline, CDR1 is SGHNT, CDR2 YYREEE (reference sequence). The CDR3 consists of 15 residues. Drawing the rest from reference TRBV5-4 and TRBJ1-1, the complete variable domain is ETGVTQSPTHLIKTRGQQVTLRCSSQSGHNTVSWYQQALGQGPQFIFQYYREEENGRGNFPPRFSGLQFPNYSSELNVNALELDDSALYLCASSLEAGMNTEAFFGQGTRLTVV.

The V call is TRBV4-3, the J call TRBJ1-1, with 9 bases lining up with TRBD1. The ends lost 1 base at V and 6 bases at J; junction bases unmatched: 3. The CDR3 consists of 14 residues. Germline V gives CDR1 LGHNA, CDR2 YSLEER. The CDR3 region is CASSQGTGAPEAFF. The CDR3 bases are TGCGCCAGCAGCCAAGGGACAGGGGCCCCTGAAGCTTTCTTT.

The chain combines TRBV6-1 with TRBJ2-5; D is unresolved. Trimming cost V 4 bases and J 3 bases, with 6 bases left between them. The CDR3 covers 12 residues. CDR1 and CDR2 (germline): MNHNS, SASEGT. CDR3 residues: CASSATEETQYF. The CDR3 nucleotides are TGTGCCAGCAGTGCTACAGAAGAGACCCAGTACTTC.

This sequence joins TRBV28 and TRBJ2-1; the match to TRBD2 covers 8 bases. The CDR3 is 14 residues long. Germline CDR1 MDHEN, CDR2 SYDVKM. V lost 5 bases, J lost 7 bases, and 7 bases stayed unmatched. CDR3 coding DNA: TGTGCCAGCAGTATCGGGGGGGGCCTAAATGAGCAGTTCTTC. It codes for CASSIGGGLNEQFF.

V usage is TRBV4-3 and J usage is TRBJ2-3, with 9 bases aligning to TRBD2. Trimming at V came to 1 base and at J to 6 bases, leaving 8 bases not matched to a gene. The CDR3 is 16 residues long. Per germline, CDR1 LGHNA and CDR2 YSLEER. For the CDR3, the DNA is TGCGCCAGCAGCCAAGGAAGTCTAGCGGGGAGGGATACGCAGTATTTT. Its translation: CASSQGSLAGRDTQYF.

The chain joins TRBV6-1 to TRBJ2-7, with 9 bases aligning to TRBD1. V lost 4 bases, J lost 3 bases, and 4 bases stayed unmatched. This CDR3 is built from 14 residues. CDR1 MNHNS and CDR2 SASEGT come from the germline V gene. Written as DNA, the CDR3 is TGTGCCAGCAGTGGGCGGACAGGGGTCTACGAGCAGTACTTC. Protein sequence: CASSGRTGVYEQYF.

This chain links TRBV9 with TRBJ2-2; no clear D gene. The V end lost 0 bases, the J end lost 3 bases, and 6 bases lay between the germline ends. This CDR3 spans 14 amino acids. The germline CDR1 and CDR2 sequences are SGDLS and YYNGEE. CDR3 region: CASSVGPDTGELFF. The CDR3 DNA sequence: TGTGCCAGCAGCGTAGGGCCAGACACCGGGGAGCTGTTTTTT.

The chain joins TRBV7-8 to TRBJ2-7; D might be TRBD1 (6 bases). CDR1 and CDR2 (germline): SGHVS, FQNEAQ. The V and J ends lost 1 base and 6 bases respectively, with 25 bases between them. CDR3 length equals 18 residues. DNA for the CDR3: TGTGCCAGCAGCTTAGTTGGGTTTTCGACAGGCGCGTCTACCGAGCAGTACTTC. Translation: CASSLVGFSTGASTEQYF.

The chain links TRBV5-1 to TRBJ2-5, with TRBD1 as a possible D gene (5 bases). V lost 1 base and J 1 base, leaving 14 bases between the germline ends. The CDR3 loop spans 16 amino acids. The germline CDR1 and CDR2 sequences are SGHRS and YFSETQ. In nucleotides, the CDR3 is TGCGCCAGCAGCTTGATGTCAGGGCTCCCCCAAGAGACCCAGTACTTC. Translating gives CASSLMSGLPQETQYF.

The J gene is TRBJ2-7, the V gene TRBV28; D is unresolved. Trimming shortened V by 3 bases and J by 5 bases, and 11 bases separated the two germline ends. The CDR3 is 13 residues long. Per the germline V gene, CDR1 is MDHEN and CDR2 is SYDVKM. The CDR3 region is CASSFSEMNEQYF. The CDR3 DNA sequence: TGTGCCAGCAGTTTTTCAGAAATGAACGAGCAGTACTTC. Full variable domain (remainder filled in from reference TRBV28 and TRBJ2-7): DVKVTQSSRYLVKRTGEKVFLECVQDMDHENMFWYRQDPGLGLRLIYFSYDVKMKEKGDIPEGYSVSREKKERFSLILESASTNQTSMYLCASSFSEMNEQYFGPGTRLTVT.

The chain links TRBV7-9 to TRBJ1-5; D remains ambiguous. Germline CDR1 reads SEHNR; CDR2 reads FQNEAQ (reference sequence). Trimming pared 1 base from V and 7 bases from J, leaving 5 bases between. CDR3 size: 12 residues. The DNA for the CDR3 is TGTGCCAGCAGCTTAGGGCAACAGCCCCAGCATTTT. Its protein is CASSLGQQPQHF.

V gene TRBV14 combines with J gene TRBJ2-3; 7 bases match TRBD2. Losses at the gene ends were 5 bases for V and 2 bases for J; bases not matched to a gene: 7. Germline V CDR1 and CDR2: SGHDN, FVKESK. The CDR3 totals 15 residues. Here the CDR3 reads CASSERDFLTDTQYF. CDR3 DNA sequence: TGTGCCAGCAGCGAGCGGGACTTCCTCACAGATACGCAGTATTTT.

This chain uses TRBV9 with TRBJ2-1; 12 nucleotides agree with TRBD2. V lost 4 bases, J lost 5 bases, and 7 bases stayed unmatched. CDR1 SGDLS and CDR2 YYNGEE come from the germline V gene. The CDR3 contains 16 residues. The CDR3 sequence: CASSLSTSGGNNEQFF. In DNA form, the CDR3 reads TGTGCCAGCAGCCTCTCGACTAGCGGGGGTAACAATGAGCAGTTCTTC.